This TCR beta chain appears in the sequencing data of a study of metastatic and nonmetastatic thyroid tumors. Notes on the study in general: Relative to benign nodules, malignant thyroid tumors were reportedly characterized by significantly elevated TCR beta diversity in blood and tumor.

This clone was seen at least ten times. Its antigen is undetermined. The CDR3 is made up of 15 amino acids. CDR1 SGHNT and CDR2 YENEEA come from the germline V gene. Germline trimming cut 1 base from V and 6 bases from J; bases unmatched to any gene: 3. Per the study methods: In papillary thyroid cancer, a distant-metastasis classifier was built using CDR3 differences across clinicopathological groups. MiXCR re-clonotyped the PCR reads for TCRdb. The V and J calls, along with clone size, are taken from TCRdb and not from the paper's own processing. The sample has approximately 34,000 clones; about 16% are singletons. None of the patients had undergone any treatment ahead of thyroid surgery.

The sequence derives from a female donor with papillary thyroid cancer or a benign thyroid nodule (not recorded which). Some clones in this sample may be carry-over from other donors' samples. The chain carries TRBV11-3 and TRBJ2-1, with 10 bases aligning to TRBD2. The sample taken for sequencing was blood. The CDR3 loop is CASSLGTSGGNEQFF. CDR3 DNA sequence: TGTGCCAGCAGCTTAGGGACTAGCGGAGGCAATGAGCAGTTCTTC.